This T cell receptor beta chain comes out of a study of T cell repertoires in cytomegalovirus infection. This clonotype was recorded a few times. The antigen remains undetermined. TCRdb itself ran the reads through MiXCR, one entry per CDR3 protein. The sample holds approximately 110,000 distinct CDR3 sequences, over 9% seen once. This CDR3 region has 15 residues. CDR1 is SGHTA, CDR2 FQGNSA, per germline. Trimming stripped 1 base from V and 5 bases from J, with 11 bases between. This clonotype was sampled from a human donor in good health (CMV status not recorded). Some clones in this sample may be carry-over from other donors' samples. The sequencing input was PBMCs, sequenced either directly or after in vitro stimulation (not recorded which). The chain carries TRBV7-2 and TRBJ2-2; D is perhaps TRBD2 (5 bases). The chain's CDR3 is CASSLGFRDTGELFF. The CDR3 DNA reads TGTGCCAGCAGCTTAGGATTCCGGGATACCGGGGAGCTGTTTTTT.